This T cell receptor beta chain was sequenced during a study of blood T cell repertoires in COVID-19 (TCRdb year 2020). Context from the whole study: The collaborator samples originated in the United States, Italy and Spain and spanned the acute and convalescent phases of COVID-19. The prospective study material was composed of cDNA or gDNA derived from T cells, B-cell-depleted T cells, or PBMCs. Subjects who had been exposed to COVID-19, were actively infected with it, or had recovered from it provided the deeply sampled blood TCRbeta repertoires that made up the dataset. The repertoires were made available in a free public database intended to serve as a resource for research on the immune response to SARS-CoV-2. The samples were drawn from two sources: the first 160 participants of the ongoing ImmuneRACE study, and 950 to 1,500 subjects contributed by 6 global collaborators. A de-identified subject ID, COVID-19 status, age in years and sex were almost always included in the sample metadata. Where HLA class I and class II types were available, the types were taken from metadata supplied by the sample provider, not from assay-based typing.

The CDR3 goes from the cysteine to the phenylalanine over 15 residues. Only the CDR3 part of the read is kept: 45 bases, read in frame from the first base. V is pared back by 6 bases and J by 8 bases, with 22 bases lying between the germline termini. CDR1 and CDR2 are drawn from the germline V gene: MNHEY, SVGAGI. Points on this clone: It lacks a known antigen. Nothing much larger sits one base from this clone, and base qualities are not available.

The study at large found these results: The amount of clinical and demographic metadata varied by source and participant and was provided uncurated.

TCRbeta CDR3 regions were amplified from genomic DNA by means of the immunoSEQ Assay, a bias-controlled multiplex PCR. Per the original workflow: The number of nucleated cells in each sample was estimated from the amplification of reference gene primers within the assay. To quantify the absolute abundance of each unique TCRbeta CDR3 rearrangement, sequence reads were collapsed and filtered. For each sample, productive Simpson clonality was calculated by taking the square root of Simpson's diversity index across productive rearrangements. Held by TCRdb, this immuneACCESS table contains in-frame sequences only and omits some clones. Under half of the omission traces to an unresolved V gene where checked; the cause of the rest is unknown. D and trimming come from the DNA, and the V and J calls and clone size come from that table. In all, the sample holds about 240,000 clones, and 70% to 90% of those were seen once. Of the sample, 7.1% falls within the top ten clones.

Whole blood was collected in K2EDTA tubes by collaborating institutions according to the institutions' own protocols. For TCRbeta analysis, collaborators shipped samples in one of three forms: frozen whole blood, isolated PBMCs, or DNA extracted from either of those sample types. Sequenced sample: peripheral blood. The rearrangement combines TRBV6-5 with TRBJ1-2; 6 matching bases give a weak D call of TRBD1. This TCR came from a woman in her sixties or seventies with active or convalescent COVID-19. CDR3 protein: CASSTSGGNAGGYTF. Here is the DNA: TGTGCCAGCAGCACGTCGGGGGGCAACGCGGGAGGCTACACCTTC.